This TCR beta chain derives from a study of blood T cell repertoires in COVID-19. At the level of the study: Acute and convalescent COVID-19 samples came from the United States, Italy and Spain. In each case, the material was cDNA or gDNA derived from T cells, B-cell-depleted T cells, or PBMCs.

V lost 5 bases to trimming and J lost 2 bases; unmatched junction nucleotides: 7. CDR3 size: 15 residues. Germline V CDR1 and CDR2: LNHDA, SQIVND (reference sequence). This clone appeared a few times. Original processing notes: Researchers report that nucleated cell counts were estimated from reference gene primer amplification. Sequenced by immunoSEQ multiplex PCR; TCRdb stores in-frame clones only, minus some. That table furnishes V, J and clone size, whereas the DNA furnished D and trimming. This table has 150,000 to 200,000 clones, roughly 80% appearing once. V is TRBV19 and J is TRBJ2-5; TRBD1 matches 8 bases. Sequencing input: peripheral blood. The receptor comes from a man aged 50 or older who had recovered from COVID-19. The CDR3 sequence: CASSARQGRQETQYF. The CDR3 nucleotides are TGTGCCAGTAGTGCCCGACAGGGGCGTCAAGAGACCCAGTACTTC.